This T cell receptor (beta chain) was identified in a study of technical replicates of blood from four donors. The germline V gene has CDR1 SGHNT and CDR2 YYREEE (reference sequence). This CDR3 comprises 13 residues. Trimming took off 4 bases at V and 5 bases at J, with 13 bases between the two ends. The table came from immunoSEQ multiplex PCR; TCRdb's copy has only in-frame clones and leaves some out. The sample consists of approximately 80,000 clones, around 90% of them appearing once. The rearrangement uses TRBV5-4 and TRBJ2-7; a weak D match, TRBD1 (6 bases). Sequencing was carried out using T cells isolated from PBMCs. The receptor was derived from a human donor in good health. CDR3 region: CASSVTGTNEQYF. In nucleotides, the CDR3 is TGTGCCAGCAGCGTCACCGGGACAAACGAGCAGTACTTC.